This entry lists 22 T cell receptor beta chains sequenced from one sample in a study of T cells in Graves' hyperthyroidism and ophthalmopathy. The investigators amplified TCR beta CDR3 regions from RNA transcripts. The study used the HTBI primer set for a first-round RT-PCR of the TCR CDR3. TCRdb passed the multiplex PCR reads through MiXCR, listing each CDR3 protein once. This table holds about 210,000 distinct CDR3 sequences, more than 15% found once. The sample comprised blood. Receptors were obtained from a man aged 45 to 65 with Graves' hyperthyroidism.

A word on this clonotype: The junction does not match germline at one end; this may be a read error. The chain couples TRBV4-1 to TRBJ1-2; 9 positions agree with TRBD1. The germline V gene encodes CDR1 MGHRA and CDR2 YSYEKL. The CDR3 spans 16 residues. The CDR3 sequence is CASSQVLRTGDYGYTF. The CDR3 DNA is TGTGCCAGCAGCCAAGTATTACGGACAGGGGATTATGGCTACACCTTC.

This clonotype was counted a few times. The J gene is TRBJ2-7, the V gene TRBV14, with 7 positions matching TRBD2. Trimming cost V 3 bases and J 5 bases; bases outside gene matches: 4. CDR3 length: 13 amino acids. The germline V gene encodes CDR1 SGHDN and CDR2 FVKESK. The CDR3 DNA reads TGTGCCAGCAGCCAGGCGGGAGTCAACGAGCAGTACTTC. It specifies CASSQAGVNEQYF.

The chain uses TRBV27 and TRBJ2-1; 9 nucleotides match TRBD2. Per the germline V gene, CDR1 is MNHEY and CDR2 is SMNVEV (reference sequence). The ends lost 6 bases at V and 7 bases at J; junction bases unmatched: 10. The CDR3 has 15 amino acids. CDR3 protein: CASRLEAGGGNEQFF. The DNA of the CDR3 is TGTGCCAGCAGATTAGAGGCGGGAGGGGGGAATGAGCAGTTCTTC.

The chain links TRBV7-2 to TRBJ2-5; D is perhaps TRBD2 (5 bases). CDR1 and CDR2 (germline): SGHTA, FQGNSA. This CDR3 is 14 amino acids long. Trimming removed 2 bases from V and 1 base from J, with 8 bases in between. The CDR3 loop is CASSLRRTQETQYF. CDR3 coding DNA: TGTGCCAGCAGCTTAAGGAGGACCCAAGAGACCCAGTACTTC.

This clonotype was recorded a few times. The chain carries TRBV7-9 and TRBJ1-1, with unresolved D. The V and J ends lost 2 bases and 0 bases respectively, with 10 bases between them. The CDR3 spans 15 residues. In germline, CDR1 is SEHNR, CDR2 FQNEAQ (reference sequence). CDR3 DNA: TGTGCCAGCAGCTTATCTGGGCAAATGAACACTGAAGCTTTCTTT. It codes for CASSLSGQMNTEAFF.

V is TRBV5-1 and J is TRBJ2-3; either TRBD1 or TRBD2 may fit D (6 bases each). This CDR3 comprises 13 residues. Trimming stripped 7 bases from V and 6 bases from J, with 15 bases between. CDR1 SGHRS and CDR2 YFSETQ come from the germline V gene. The CDR3 nucleotides read TGCGCCAGCGAGAAGGGGGGAGGTGATACGCAGTATTTT. Translation gives CASEKGGGDTQYF.

The chain joins TRBV19 to TRBJ2-3; TRBD2 is a possible D gene (6 bases). CDR3 size: 16 residues. In germline, CDR1 is LNHDA, CDR2 SQIVND (reference sequence). The V end was cut by 5 bases, the J end by 0 bases, with 15 bases between. The CDR3 region has the DNA TGTGCCAGTAGTGGGGCAGCTAGCGCGAGCACAGATACGCAGTATTTT. This encodes CASSGAASASTDTQYF.

This chain links TRBV20-1 with TRBJ1-5; D call uncertain. Trimming pared 6 bases from V and 7 bases from J, leaving 13 bases between. This CDR3 region has 12 residues. Germline lookup yields CDR1 DFQATT and CDR2 SNEGSKA (reference sequence). In DNA form, the CDR3 reads TGCAGTGCGAGGAGGGCCCCCCAGCCCCAGCATTTT. Its translation: CSARRAPQPQHF.

The rearrangement links TRBV20-1 to TRBJ2-5; 8 positions match TRBD2. The CDR3 runs 14 residues. Germline CDR1 DFQATT, CDR2 SNEGSKA (reference sequence). Trimming removed 0 bases from V and 5 bases from J; junction bases left unmatched: 5. The CDR3 is CSARDGAGVETQYF. As DNA, the CDR3 is TGCAGTGCTAGAGACGGAGCGGGAGTGGAGACCCAGTACTTC.

Regarding this clonotype: A much larger clone differs from this one at a single base, so this may be a read error. V is TRBV18 and J is TRBJ2-7; 8 bases fit TRBD1. The DNA end is a closer match to TRBJ2-1, so the J assignment may be wrong. Looked up from germline, CDR1 is KGHSH and CDR2 is LQKENI. The CDR3 length is 15 residues. CDR3 DNA sequence: TGTGCCAGCTCACCAGTGGCAGGGGGCTCCTACGAGCAGTTCTTC. Translation gives CASSPVAGGSYEQFF.

This clonotype was observed many times. The chain carries TRBV28 and TRBJ2-7; 7 bases map to TRBD1. The junction had 10 bases not matched to a gene; V was cut back by 6 bases and J by 2 bases. CDR1 MDHEN and CDR2 SYDVKM come from the germline V gene. This CDR3 comprises 15 residues. For the CDR3, the DNA is TGTGCCAGCAGCTATCGGACAGGTCCTCCCTACGAGCAGTACTTC. Its protein is CASSYRTGPPYEQYF.

Only a few counts were recorded for this clonotype. The chain couples TRBV20-1 to TRBJ2-7; 8 positions match TRBD2. The CDR3 sequence is 15 residues long. Germline-derived CDR1 and CDR2 are DFQATT and SNEGSKA (reference sequence). The junction had 10 bases not matched to a gene; V was cut back by 1 base and J by 5 bases. For the CDR3, the DNA is TGCAGTGCTAGAGTTTCGGGACTAGTGGTTAACGAGCAGTACTTC. As protein: CSARVSGLVVNEQYF.

V gene TRBV12-3 or TRBV12-4 combines with J gene TRBJ2-7; no reliable D call. The V gene lost 6 bases and the J gene lost 0 bases, with 9 bases spanning the gap. The CDR3 has 13 amino acids. This CDR3 is CASSQPNSYEQYF. DNA for the CDR3: TGTGCCAGCAGCCAACCCAACTCCTACGAGCAGTACTTC.

This chain uses TRBV12-3 or TRBV12-4 with TRBJ1-1, with 7 bases identical to TRBD1. The junction had 4 bases not matched to a gene; V was cut back by 6 bases and J by 0 bases. There are 14 residues in the CDR3. This CDR3 reads CASSATGMNTEAFF. The CDR3 DNA sequence: TGTGCCAGCAGCGCGACAGGGATGAACACTGAAGCTTTCTTT.

This clonotype was recorded at least ten times. The chain uses TRBV4-1 and TRBJ1-5, with D tentatively TRBD1 (6 bases). V lost 4 bases and J lost 1, with 17 bases in between. Germline CDR1 MGHRA, CDR2 YSYEKL. CDR3 length: 17 residues. CDR3 region: CASSRLAGQTSNQPQHF. The CDR3 nucleotides read TGCGCCAGCAGCCGTTTAGCGGGACAAACCAGCAATCAGCCCCAGCATTTT.

About this clonotype itself: Since a much larger clone is just one base distant, this may be a read error. The V and J genes are TRBV28 and TRBJ2-2; TRBD2 matches 7 bases. V shed 2 bases and J 15 bases; nucleotides not matched to a gene: 18. The CDR3 loop spans 16 amino acids. Germline loops: CDR1 MDHEN, CDR2 SYDVKM. The CDR3: CASSLPIGGGLSRVFF. The CDR3 region has the DNA TGTGCCAGCAGTTTACCCATTGGGGGGGGTCTCAGTAGAGTGTTTTTT.

This clonotype has a handful of counts. The V call is TRBV7-9, the J call TRBJ2-6, with D possibly matching TRBD1 (5 bases). The CDR3 is 15 amino acids. CDR1 is SEHNR and CDR2 is FQNEAQ in the germline V gene (reference sequence). V was trimmed by 4 bases and J by 0 bases, leaving 7 bases between them. The chain's CDR3 is CASSSDISGANVLTF. As DNA, the CDR3 is TGTGCCAGCAGCTCGGACATCTCTGGGGCCAACGTCCTGACTTTC.

V gene TRBV12-3 or TRBV12-4 combines with J gene TRBJ1-1, with a possible D match to TRBD1 (6 bases). Trimming took off 6 bases at V and 2 bases at J, with 10 bases between the two ends. This CDR3 comprises 13 residues. In DNA form, the CDR3 reads TGTGCCAGCAGGTACAGGGTAAACACTGAAGCTTTCTTT. It specifies CASRYRVNTEAFF.

This clonotype was picked up many times. The chain uses TRBV30 and TRBJ1-4; TRBD1 might be the D (5 bases). CDR1 and CDR2 from the germline V gene are GTSNPN and SVGIG (reference sequence). The CDR3 has 15 amino acids. V was trimmed by 1 base and J by 0 bases, leaving 9 bases between them. The DNA of the CDR3 is TGTGCCTGGAGTGGACAGTTTGCAACTAATGAAAAACTGTTTTTT. This sequence encodes CAWSGQFATNEKLFF.

This clonotype was counted only a few times. This rearrangement joins TRBV9 to TRBJ2-7; the match to TRBD1 covers 8 bases. The CDR3 has 14 residues. Per the germline V gene, CDR1 is SGDLS and CDR2 is YYNGEE. With 5 bases clipped from V and 4 bases from J, the junction kept 8 bases outside the gene matches. The CDR3, as DNA: TGTGCCAGCAGTTCCGGGACAGGCTGGTACGAGCAGTACTTC. It is translated as CASSSGTGWYEQYF.

V and J are TRBV19 and TRBJ2-1; a weak D match, TRBD2 (5 bases). Germline values: CDR1 LNHDA, CDR2 SQIVND (reference sequence). The V end was cut by 6 bases, the J end by 7 bases, with 19 bases between. The CDR3 spans 15 residues. The CDR3 DNA reads as TGTGCCAGTAGGGTCCGGGGTGCGGCTATGAATGAGCAGTTCTTC. Amino acids: CASRVRGAAMNEQFF.

This clonotype showed up just a few times. In DNA form, the CDR3 reads TGCGCCAGCAGCCAAGACAGGACAATCTCCTACGAGCAGTACTTC. Its protein is CASSQDRTISYEQYF. V usage is TRBV4-1 and J usage is TRBJ2-7, with D perhaps TRBD1 (5 bases). The germline CDR1 and CDR2 sequences are MGHRA and YSYEKL. This CDR3 has 15 residues. V lost 0 bases and J 0 bases, leaving 9 bases between the germline ends.